Following are 3 T cell receptor beta chains from one sample sequenced in a study of beta chain features in type 1 diabetes. Reverse transcription of all isolated RNA meant that expressed TCRB transcripts were sequenced. Using immunoSEQ multiplex PCR, the repertoire was profiled, and TCRdb retains in-frame clones only, with some absent. Among around 240,000 clones, more than 9% were seen once, and the ten largest hold about 0.03%. The sample taken for sequencing was naive CD4+ T cells from blood. These receptors were collected from a woman aged 18-35 years in good health.

This clone was counted a few times. The rearrangement links TRBV5-6 to TRBJ1-4, with no clear D. The CDR3 runs 16 residues. CDR1 is SGHDT and CDR2 is YYEEEE in the germline V gene. V lost 1 base, J lost 6 bases, and 16 bases lay in between. The CDR3 nucleotides are TGTGCCAGCAGCTTGATCATGGGAGGTAGTCATGAAAAACTGTTTTTT. Protein: CASSLIMGGSHEKLFF.

There are a few counts of this clone. The J gene is TRBJ2-1, the V gene TRBV5-6; 8 nucleotides line up with TRBD2. Trimming removed 2 bases from V and 4 bases from J; junction bases left unmatched: 5. CDR1 and CDR2 (germline): SGHDT, YYEEEE. The CDR3 runs to 15 residues. In DNA form, the CDR3 reads TGTGCCAGCAGCTTACGCCTAGCGGGTTACAATGAGCAGTTCTTC. Translated, it gives CASSLRLAGYNEQFF. The full variable domain, its missing parts supplied by reference TRBV5-6 and TRBJ2-1, is DAGVTQSPTHLIKTRGQQVTLRCSPKSGHDTVSWYQQALGQGPQFIFQYYEEEERQRGNFPDRFSGHQFPNYSSELNVNALLLGDSALYLCASSLRLAGYNEQFFGPGTRLTVL.

V is TRBV7-2 and J is TRBJ1-5; maybe TRBD1 (5 bases). This CDR3 region has 14 residues. The V end was cut by 4 bases, the J end by 2 bases, with 9 bases between. In germline, CDR1 is SGHTA, CDR2 FQGNSA. CDR3 in amino acids: CASSSIQGNQPQHF. In DNA, the CDR3 is TGTGCCAGCAGCTCAATACAGGGCAATCAGCCCCAGCATTTT.